The rows below give T cell receptor beta chains drawn from one sample of a study of persistence of HIV-infected CD4 T cells. TCRdb's table, derived via immunoSEQ multiplex PCR, lists solely in-frame clones and lacks some. Found here are roughly 34,000 clones, about 81% of them singletons; the top ten hold nearly 6.5%. No antigen is known for these receptors. The sequences come from CD4+ T cells sorted from PBMCs after approximately 18-hour stimulation, collected from a patient who received antiretroviral therapy. Receptors originate from an adult woman with HIV who was CMV-seropositive. Each CDR3 is given with its conserved first and last residue. The D gene is left open where the match is weak. Only some rows state a clone size, as once, few, many or a class for expanded clones.

v_call	j_call	d_call	clone_size	cdr3_nt	cdr3_aa
TRBV7-3	TRBJ2-1	TRBD2	-	TGTGCCAGCAACTCCGGCGGGGGACGTGAGCAGTTCTTC	CASNSGGGREQFF
TRBV5-1	TRBJ2-7	-	-	TGCGCCAGCAGCTTGGGGGCGTCGAGGTTAACACTTTACGAGCAGTACTTC	CASSLGASRLTLYEQYF
TRBV7-9	TRBJ2-7	TRBD1	-	TGTGCCAGCAGCTTAAGGCAGGGGGCCGCCTACGAGCAGTACTTC	CASSLRQGAAYEQYF
TRBV9	TRBJ2-3	-	-	TGTGCCAGCAGCCCCCCGGGTACAGATACGCAGTATTTT	CASSPPGTDTQYF
TRBV12-3/TRBV12-4	TRBJ1-4	-	-	TGTGCCAGCAGTTCCTGGGGCGAGGAAAAACTGTTTTTT	CASSSWGEEKLFF
TRBV29-1	TRBJ1-1	TRBD1	few	TGCAGCGTCCTACGGCCCTCGGACAGGGAGGGCAGCGCTTTCTTT	CSVLRPSDREGSAFF
TRBV4-3	TRBJ1-1	-	-	TGCGCCAGCAGCCACGGACAGACGAACACTGAAGCTTTCTTT	CASSHGQTNTEAFF
TRBV24-1	TRBJ2-3	TRBD1	-	TGTGCCTCCGGGACAGGGTCCACAGATACGCAGTATTTT	CASGTGSTDTQYF
TRBV4-1	TRBJ1-2	-	few	TGCGCCAGCAGCCAAGTTTTAATCACCCCCTACACCTTC	CASSQVLITPYTF
TRBV6-6	TRBJ2-7	-	-	TGTGCCAGCAGCCACCCAGGGGTTCAGGAGCAGTACTTC	CASSHPGVQEQYF
TRBV19	TRBJ2-2	-	once	TGTGCCAGCCGGACACGACATAGCACCGGGGAGCTGTTTTTT	CASRTRHSTGELFF
TRBV4-1	TRBJ2-5	-	-	TGCGCCAGCAGCCAAGAACGACCGGGAGAGACCCAGTACTTC	CASSQERPGETQYF
TRBV6-2/TRBV6-3	TRBJ2-7	-	-	TGTGCCAGCAGTTATAGGTCGGGAGCCTACGAGCAGTACTTC	CASSYRSGAYEQYF
TRBV5-1	TRBJ1-1	-	-	TGCGCCAGCAGCTTGGAAACGGACACTGAAGCTTTCTTT	CASSLETDTEAFF
TRBV9	TRBJ2-1	TRBD2	-	TGTGCCAGCAGCGGCCCTCGACTAGCGGGGACAAGGGATGAGCAGTTCTTC	CASSGPRLAGTRDEQFF
TRBV19	TRBJ2-1	-	few	TGTGCCAGTAGCAATCAGGGTTCCGATGAGCAGTTCTTC	CASSNQGSDEQFF
TRBV2	TRBJ1-5	-	-	TGTGCCAGCAGTGAACTGGGGGGGCAAGGCAATCAGCCCCAGCATTTT	CASSELGGQGNQPQHF
TRBV5-1	TRBJ2-1	-	-	TGCGCCAGCAGCCTTTTACAGGACCTATCCTACAATGAGCAGTTCTTC	CASSLLQDLSYNEQFF
TRBV3-1/TRBV3-2	TRBJ1-1	-	few	TGTGCCAGCAGCCAGAATGGAGCGTACATGAACACTGAAGCTTTCTTT	CASSQNGAYMNTEAFF
TRBV27	TRBJ1-1	TRBD1	-	TGTGCCAGCAGTCCCCGACAGGGGGAAGCTTTCTTT	CASSPRQGEAFF
TRBV16	TRBJ2-6	-	-	TGTGCCAGCAGCCCGCAATACTCTGGGGCCAACGTCCTGACTTTC	CASSPQYSGANVLTF
TRBV18	TRBJ2-7	-	-	TGTGCCAGCTCACCATTTGTACCTGGGGGCGTCTCCTACGAGCAGTACTTC	CASSPFVPGGVSYEQYF
TRBV12-3/TRBV12-4	TRBJ1-1	-	-	TGTGCCAGCAGTTTTGGGGGGATCCCTGAAGCTTTCTTT	CASSFGGIPEAFF
TRBV27	TRBJ1-6	-	-	TGTGCCAGCAGTCGGGGGGACACCAATTCACCCCTCCACTTT	CASSRGDTNSPLHF
TRBV29-1	TRBJ1-1	-	-	TGCAGCGTTAACCGAGGGAAGGGGAACACTGAAGCTTTCTTT	CSVNRGKGNTEAFF
TRBV25-1	TRBJ2-7	TRBD1	-	TGTGTCAGCAGTGAATTTGGGACAGGGGCGGGCGAGCAGTACTTC	CVSSEFGTGAGEQYF